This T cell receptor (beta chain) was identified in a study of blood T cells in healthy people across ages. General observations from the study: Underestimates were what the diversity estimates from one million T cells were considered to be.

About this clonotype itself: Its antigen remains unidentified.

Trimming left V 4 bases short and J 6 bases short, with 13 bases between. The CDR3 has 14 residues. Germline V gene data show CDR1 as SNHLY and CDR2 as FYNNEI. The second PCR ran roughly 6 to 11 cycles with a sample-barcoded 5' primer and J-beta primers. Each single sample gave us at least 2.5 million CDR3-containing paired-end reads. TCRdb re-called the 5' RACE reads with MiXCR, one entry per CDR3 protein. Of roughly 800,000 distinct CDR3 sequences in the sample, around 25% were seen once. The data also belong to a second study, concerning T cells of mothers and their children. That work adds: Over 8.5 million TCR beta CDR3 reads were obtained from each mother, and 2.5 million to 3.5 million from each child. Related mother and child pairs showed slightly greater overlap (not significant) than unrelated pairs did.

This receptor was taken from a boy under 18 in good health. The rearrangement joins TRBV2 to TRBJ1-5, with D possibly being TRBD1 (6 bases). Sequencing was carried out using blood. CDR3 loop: CASSVLGAGQPQHF. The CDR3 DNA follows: TGTGCCAGCAGTGTCTTGGGGGCCGGTCAGCCCCAGCATTTT.